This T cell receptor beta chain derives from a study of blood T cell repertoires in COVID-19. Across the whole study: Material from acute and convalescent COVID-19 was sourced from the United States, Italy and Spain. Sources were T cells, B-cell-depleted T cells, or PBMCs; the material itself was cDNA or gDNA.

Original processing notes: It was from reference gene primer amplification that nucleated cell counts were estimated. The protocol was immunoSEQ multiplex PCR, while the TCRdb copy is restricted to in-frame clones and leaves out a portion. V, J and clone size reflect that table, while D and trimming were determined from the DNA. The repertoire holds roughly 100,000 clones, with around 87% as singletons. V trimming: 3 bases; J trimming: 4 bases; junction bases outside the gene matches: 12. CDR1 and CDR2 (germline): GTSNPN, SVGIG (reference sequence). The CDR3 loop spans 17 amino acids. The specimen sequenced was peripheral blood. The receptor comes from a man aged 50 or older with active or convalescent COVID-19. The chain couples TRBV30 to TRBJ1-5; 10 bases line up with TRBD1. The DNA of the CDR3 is TGTGCCTGGAGAGAATCCGTGGGGACAGGGGCTAATCAGCCCCAGCATTTT. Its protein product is CAWRESVGTGANQPQHF.